This TCR beta chain was sequenced for a study of human T cells and chemical hapten exposure. The time point here: patch test 1, 2 weeks after DPC sensitization. The treatment: therapeutic diphenylcyclopropenone sensitization with weekly scalp DPC. A note on this clonotype: Its antigen is as yet unknown.

Study-level findings and limits: In comparison with controls, expanded TCRs gave rise to a significantly larger number of large CDR3 similarity clusters.

The V and J ends lost 2 bases and 3 bases, in that order; junction bases with no gene match: 8. Germline CDR1 and CDR2: MNHEY and SMNVEV (reference sequence). The CDR3 spans 19 residues. TCRdb reanalysed the RACE reads using MiXCR and keeps one entry per CDR3 protein. The table shows roughly 200,000 distinct CDR3 sequences, with 20% to 25% occurring only once. Sequenced material: whole blood, taken in connection with sensitization to the hapten diphenylcyclopropenone (DPC). The V gene is TRBV27, the J gene TRBJ2-3; 16 bases are shared with TRBD2. This receptor was taken from a woman aged 45-65 years with alopecia areata. Some clones in this sample may be carry-over from other donors' samples. The CDR3 nucleotides are TGTGCCAGCAGTTTAGTGGGACTAGCGGGAGGGCCGAAGACAGATACGCAGTATTTT. Translation: CASSLVGLAGGPKTDTQYF.